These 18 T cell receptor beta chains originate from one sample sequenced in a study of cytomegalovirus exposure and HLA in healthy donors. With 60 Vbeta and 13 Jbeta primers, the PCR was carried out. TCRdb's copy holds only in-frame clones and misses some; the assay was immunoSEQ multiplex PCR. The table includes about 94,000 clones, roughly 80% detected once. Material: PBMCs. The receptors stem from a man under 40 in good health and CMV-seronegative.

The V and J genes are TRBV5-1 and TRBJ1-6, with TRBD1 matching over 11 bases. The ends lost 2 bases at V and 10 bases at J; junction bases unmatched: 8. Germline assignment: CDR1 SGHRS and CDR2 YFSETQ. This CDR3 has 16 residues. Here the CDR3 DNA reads TGCGCCAGCAGCTTCCAGGGGACAGGGGGGGAATCACCCCTCCACTTT. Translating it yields CASSFQGTGGESPLHF.

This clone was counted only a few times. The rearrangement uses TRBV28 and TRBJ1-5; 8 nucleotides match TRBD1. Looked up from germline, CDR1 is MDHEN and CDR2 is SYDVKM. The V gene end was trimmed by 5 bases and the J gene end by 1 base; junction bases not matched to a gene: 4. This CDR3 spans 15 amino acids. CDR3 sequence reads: CASSPGGPSNQPQHF. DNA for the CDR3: TGTGCCAGCAGTCCAGGGGGCCCGAGCAATCAGCCCCAGCATTTT.

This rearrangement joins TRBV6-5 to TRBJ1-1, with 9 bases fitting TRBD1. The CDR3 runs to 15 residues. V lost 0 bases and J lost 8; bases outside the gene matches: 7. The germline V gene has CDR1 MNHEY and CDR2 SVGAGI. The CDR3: CASSYSIAGTGEAFF. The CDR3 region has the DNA TGTGCCAGCAGTTACTCGATCGCCGGGACAGGGGAAGCTTTCTTT.

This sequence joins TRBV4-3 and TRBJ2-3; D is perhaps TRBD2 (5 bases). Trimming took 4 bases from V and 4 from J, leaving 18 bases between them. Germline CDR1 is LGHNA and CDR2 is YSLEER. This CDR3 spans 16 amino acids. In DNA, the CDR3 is TGCGCCAGCAGCCGCTTCCGGGGTAGACTCGCAGATACGCAGTATTTT. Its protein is CASSRFRGRLADTQYF.

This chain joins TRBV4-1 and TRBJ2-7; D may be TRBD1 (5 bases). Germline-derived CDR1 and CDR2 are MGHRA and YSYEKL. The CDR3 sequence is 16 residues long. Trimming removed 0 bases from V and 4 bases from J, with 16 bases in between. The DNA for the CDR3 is TGCGCCAGCAGCCAAGATGCGGCAGGGAATTGGTACGAGCAGTACTTC. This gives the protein CASSQDAAGNWYEQYF.

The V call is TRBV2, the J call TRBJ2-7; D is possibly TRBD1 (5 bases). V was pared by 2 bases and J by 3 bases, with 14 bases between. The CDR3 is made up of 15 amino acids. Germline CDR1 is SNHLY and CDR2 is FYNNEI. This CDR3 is CASSEFASTDYEQYF. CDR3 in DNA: TGTGCCAGCAGTGAATTCGCGTCGACAGACTACGAGCAGTACTTC.

The CDR3 DNA is TGCGCCAGCAGCCCGGCGGGGGGCGGGAGTTACAATGAGCAGTTCTTC. Translated: CASSPAGGGSYNEQFF. This rearrangement joins TRBV4-1 to TRBJ2-1; TRBD2 matches at 8 bases. Per the germline V gene, CDR1 is MGHRA and CDR2 is YSYEKL. J gave up 4 bases and V 4 bases, and 9 bases lay outside the gene matches. The CDR3 sequence is 16 residues long.

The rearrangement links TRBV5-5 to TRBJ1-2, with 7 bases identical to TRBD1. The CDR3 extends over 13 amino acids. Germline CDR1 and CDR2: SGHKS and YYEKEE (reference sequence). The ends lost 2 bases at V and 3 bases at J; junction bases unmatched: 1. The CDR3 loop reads CASSLGTDYGYTF. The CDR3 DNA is TGTGCCAGCAGCTTAGGGACAGACTATGGCTACACCTTC. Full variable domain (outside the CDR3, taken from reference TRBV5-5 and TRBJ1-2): DAGVTQSPTHLIKTRGQQVTLRCSPISGHKSVSWYQQVLGQGPQFIFQYYEKEERGRGNFPDRFSARQFPNYSSELNVNALLLGDSALYLCASSLGTDYGYTFGSGTRLTVV.

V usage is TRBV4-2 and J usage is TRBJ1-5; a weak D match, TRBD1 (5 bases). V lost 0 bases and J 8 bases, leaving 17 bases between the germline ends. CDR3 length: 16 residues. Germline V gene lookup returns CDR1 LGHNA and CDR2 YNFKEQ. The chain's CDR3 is CASSQDRSRAGEPQHF. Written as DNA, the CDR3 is TGTGCCAGCAGCCAAGATCGGTCCAGGGCCGGAGAGCCCCAGCATTTT.

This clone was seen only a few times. The DNA for the CDR3 is TGTGCCACTGGGAGGGACCGGCAAATGGAGACCCAGTACTTC. Translated: CATGRDRQMETQYF. This sequence joins TRBV6-6 and TRBJ2-5, with TRBD2 identical over 7 bases. Germline trimming cut 10 bases from V and 5 bases from J; bases unmatched to any gene: 13. CDR3 length: 14 amino acids. Germline V CDR1 and CDR2: MNHNY, SVGAGI (reference sequence).

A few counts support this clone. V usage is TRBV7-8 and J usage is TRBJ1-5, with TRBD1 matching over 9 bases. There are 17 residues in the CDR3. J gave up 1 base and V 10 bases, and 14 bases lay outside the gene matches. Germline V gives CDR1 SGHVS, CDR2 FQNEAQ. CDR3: CATLDGTGIGSNQPQHF. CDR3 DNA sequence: TGTGCCACCCTGGATGGGACAGGGATAGGAAGCAATCAGCCCCAGCATTTT.

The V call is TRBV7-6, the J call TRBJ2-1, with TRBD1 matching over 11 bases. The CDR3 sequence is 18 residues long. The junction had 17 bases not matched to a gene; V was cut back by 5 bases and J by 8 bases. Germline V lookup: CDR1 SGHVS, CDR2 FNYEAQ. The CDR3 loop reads CASSQSPGGQGAQYEQFF. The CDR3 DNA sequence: TGTGCCAGCAGCCAAAGCCCCGGTGGACAGGGGGCGCAGTATGAGCAGTTCTTC.

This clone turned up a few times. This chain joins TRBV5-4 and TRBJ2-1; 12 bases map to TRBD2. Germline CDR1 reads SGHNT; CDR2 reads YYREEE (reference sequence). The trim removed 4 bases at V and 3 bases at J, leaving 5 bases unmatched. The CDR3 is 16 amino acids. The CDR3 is CASSRPSGGDYNEQFF. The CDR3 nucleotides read TGTGCCAGCAGCAGGCCTAGCGGGGGGGACTACAATGAGCAGTTCTTC.

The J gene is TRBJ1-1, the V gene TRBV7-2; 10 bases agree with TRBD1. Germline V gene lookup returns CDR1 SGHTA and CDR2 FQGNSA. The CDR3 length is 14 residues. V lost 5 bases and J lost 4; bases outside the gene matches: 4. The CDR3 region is CASSLTGGITEAFF. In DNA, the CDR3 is TGTGCCAGCAGCCTGACAGGGGGCATCACTGAAGCTTTCTTT.

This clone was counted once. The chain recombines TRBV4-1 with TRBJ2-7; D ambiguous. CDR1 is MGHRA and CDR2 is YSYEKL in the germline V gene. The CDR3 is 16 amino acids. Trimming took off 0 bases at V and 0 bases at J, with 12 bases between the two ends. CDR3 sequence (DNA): TGCGCCAGCAGCCAAGAAAAGCGACTGAGCTCCTACGAGCAGTACTTC. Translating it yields CASSQEKRLSSYEQYF.

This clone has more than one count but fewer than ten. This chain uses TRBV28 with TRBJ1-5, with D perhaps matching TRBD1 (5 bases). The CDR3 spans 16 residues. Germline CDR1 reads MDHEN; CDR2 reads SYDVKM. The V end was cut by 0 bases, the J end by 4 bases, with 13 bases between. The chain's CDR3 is CASSLWGLTLNQPQHF. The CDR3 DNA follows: TGTGCCAGCAGTTTATGGGGACTGACCCTAAATCAGCCCCAGCATTTT. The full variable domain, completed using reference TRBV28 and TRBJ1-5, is DVKVTQSSRYLVKRTGEKVFLECVQDMDHENMFWYRQDPGLGLRLIYFSYDVKMKEKGDIPEGYSVSREKKERFSLILESASTNQTSMYLCASSLWGLTLNQPQHFGDGTRLSIL.

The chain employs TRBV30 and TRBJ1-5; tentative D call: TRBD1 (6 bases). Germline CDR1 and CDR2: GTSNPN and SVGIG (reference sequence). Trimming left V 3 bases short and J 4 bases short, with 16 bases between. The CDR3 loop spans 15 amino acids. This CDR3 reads CAWRGQDRENQPQHF. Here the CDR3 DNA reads TGTGCCTGGAGGGGTCAGGACAGAGAAAATCAGCCCCAGCATTTT.

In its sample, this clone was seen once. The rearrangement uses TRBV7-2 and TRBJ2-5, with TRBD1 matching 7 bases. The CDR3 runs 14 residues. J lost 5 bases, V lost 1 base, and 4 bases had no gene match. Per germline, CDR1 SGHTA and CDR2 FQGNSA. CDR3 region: CASSLEHRGETQYF. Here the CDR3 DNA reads TGTGCCAGCAGCTTAGAGCACAGGGGCGAGACCCAGTACTTC.